This T cell receptor (beta chain) was obtained from a study of T cells in Graves' hyperthyroidism and ophthalmopathy. This clonotype has at least ten counts. One end of the junction does not line up with germline, which may come from a read error. Germline CDR1 is SGHRS and CDR2 is YFSETQ. The CDR3 sequence is 13 residues long. Researchers took RNA transcripts and amplified the TCR beta CDR3 regions from them. HTBI primers were employed in a first-round RT-PCR of the TCR CDR3. TCRdb re-called the multiplex PCR reads through MiXCR, storing one row per CDR3 protein. The sample contains hundreds of thousands of distinct CDR3 sequences, approximately 36% of which appear only once. Researchers defined stable Graves' hyperthyroidism as no ophthalmopathy progression within 18 months. Those with hyperthyroidism were 18 to 65 years old, newly diagnosed, and ill for under 2 months. Clinical symptoms, serum thyroxine and TRAb, thyroid ultrasound and orbital computed tomography were used for the diagnoses.

This TCR derives from a woman aged 40 to 55 with Graves' hyperthyroidism. Sequencing used blood. The chain carries TRBV5-1 and TRBJ1-6; D is uncertain. The CDR3 is CASSPRENSPLHF. For the CDR3, the DNA is TGTGCCAGCAGCCCGCGGGAGAATTCACCCCTCCACTTT.